This TCR beta chain originates from a study of breast tumors, draining lymph nodes, adjacent tissues. Overall study results and limits: Tumor and nontumor repertoires were significantly more similar in luminal-like than in basal-like breast cancer. That most tumor T cells come from lymph nodes remained unproven. The data were judged consistent with most tumor T cells coming from lymph node and expanding in tumor. Compared with lymph nodes, tumors were less diverse; compared with nontumor tissue, more.

With 0 bases removed from V and 4 bases from J, the gap between germline ends came to 12 bases. Germline V gene data show CDR1 as SQVTM and CDR2 as ANQGSEA. The CDR3 is made up of 14 amino acids. The lymph nodes were axillary draining lymph nodes from breast cancer patients. This clonotype was seen ten or more times. What it binds is unknown. In TCRdb, the multiplex PCR reads were re-called with MiXCR into one record per CDR3 protein. The sample yields 150,000 to 200,000 distinct CDR3 sequences, 33% seen once. The rearrangement joins TRBV29-1 to TRBJ1-2, with D unclear. The sample comprised axillary lymph node tissue. This TCR was sampled from a female donor with breast cancer. Some clones in this sample may be carry-over from other donors' samples. The CDR3 coding sequence is TGCAGCGTTGAAGACCCCCTTAAAGTCTATGGCTACACCTTC. This sequence encodes CSVEDPLKVYGYTF. Supplemented by reference TRBV29-1 and TRBJ1-2, the full variable domain reads SAVISQKPSRDICQRGTSLTIQCQVDSQVTMMFWYRQQPGQSLTLIATANQGSEATYESGFVIDKFPISRPNLTFSTLTVSNMSPEDSSIYLCSVEDPLKVYGYTFGSGTRLTVV.